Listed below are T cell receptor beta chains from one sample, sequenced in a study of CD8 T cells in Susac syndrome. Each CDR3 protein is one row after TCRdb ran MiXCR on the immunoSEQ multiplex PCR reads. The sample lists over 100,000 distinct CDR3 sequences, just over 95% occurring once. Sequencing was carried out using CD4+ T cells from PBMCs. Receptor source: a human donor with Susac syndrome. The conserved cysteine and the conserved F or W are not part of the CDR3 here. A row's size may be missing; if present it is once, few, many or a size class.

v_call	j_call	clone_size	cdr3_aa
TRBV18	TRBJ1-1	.	ASRQGTEAF
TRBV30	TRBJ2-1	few	AWSGTEGLQREF
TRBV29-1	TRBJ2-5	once	SVDMLAGGKYQETQY
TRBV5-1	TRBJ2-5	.	ASSLGRTGGLQETQY
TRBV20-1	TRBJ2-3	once	SARDPSGRAEDTQY
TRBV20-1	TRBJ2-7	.	SGLADYEQY
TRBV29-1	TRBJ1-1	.	SVAKNTEAF
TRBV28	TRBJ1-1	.	ASSRSGTTASSLTEAF
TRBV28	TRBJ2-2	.	ASSSGTLWGGELF
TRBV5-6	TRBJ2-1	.	ASSPLGGEQF
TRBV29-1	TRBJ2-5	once	SVARGLGETQY
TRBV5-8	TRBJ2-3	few	ASSPGGARSGPNTDTQY
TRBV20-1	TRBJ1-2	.	SARPEYGYT
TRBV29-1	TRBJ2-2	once	SGRQGATGELF
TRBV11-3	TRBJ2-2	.	ASSSAKAGELF
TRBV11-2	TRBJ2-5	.	ASSLATVQETQY
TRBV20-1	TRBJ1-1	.	SANRGKNTEAF
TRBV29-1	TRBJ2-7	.	SFTQGRAEQY
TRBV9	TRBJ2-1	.	ASSVGPAESSRHEQF
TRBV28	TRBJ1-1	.	ASSLSQPAAF
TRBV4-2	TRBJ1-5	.	ASSRRVRDGGAYSNQPQH
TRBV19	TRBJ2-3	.	ATQTGGTDTQY
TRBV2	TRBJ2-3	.	ASSKAADTQY
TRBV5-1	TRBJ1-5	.	ASSSTGGDQPQH
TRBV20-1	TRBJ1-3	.	SARWAGNTIY